The entry below gives a single TCR beta chain sequence along with its context. The germline V and J ends were trimmed by 2 bases and 4 bases, with 3 bases remaining between them. Germline V gene lookup returns CDR1 MNHNS and CDR2 SASEGT. The CDR3 contains 11 residues. This entry belongs to a study of blood T cell repertoires in COVID-19. Sequenced by immunoSEQ multiplex PCR; TCRdb stores in-frame clones only, minus some. The sample yields 25,000 to 35,000 clones, about 90% seen once. This receptor was obtained from a man over 45 with active COVID-19. Sequenced input: peripheral blood. The chain combines TRBV6-1 with TRBJ2-7; D call uncertain. Here the CDR3 reads CASSESYEQYF. DNA of the CDR3: TGTGCCAGCAGTGAATCGTACGAGCAGTACTTC.